The 14 T cell receptor beta chains listed next were all sequenced from one sample in a study of blood T cell repertoires in COVID-19. Repertoires were generated with immunoSEQ multiplex PCR, while TCRdb's copy carries only in-frame clones and drops some. The sample contains about 160,000 clones, 70% to 85% of which appear only once. The source material was peripheral blood. The receptors stem from a woman aged 40-49 years with COVID-19, enrolled during active disease.

V and J are TRBV7-8 and TRBJ2-2; 7 bases match TRBD2. The CDR3 sequence is 16 residues long. With 3 bases clipped from V and 4 bases from J, the junction kept 8 bases outside the gene matches. The germline V gene encodes CDR1 SGHVS and CDR2 FQNEAQ. In DNA form, the CDR3 reads TGTGCCAGCAGCTTTATCGGGGGGTCTACCACCGGGGAGCTGTTTTTT. Translating gives CASSFIGGSTTGELFF. Full variable domain (remainder filled in from reference TRBV7-8 and TRBJ2-2): GAGVSQSPRYKVAKRGQDVALRCDPISGHVSLFWYQQALGQGPEFLTYFQNEAQLDKSGLPSDRFFAERPEGSVSTLKIQRTQQEDSAVYLCASSFIGGSTTGELFFGEGSRLTVL.

The V and J genes are TRBV5-6 and TRBJ1-1; 10 bases are a match to TRBD1. The CDR3 totals 17 residues. Germline V gene lookup returns CDR1 SGHDT and CDR2 YYEEEE. The V and J ends lost 3 bases and 4 bases, in that order; junction bases with no gene match: 12. The CDR3 region is CASSSLAGQGLTTEAFF. The CDR3 DNA sequence: TGTGCCAGCAGCTCTTTGGCGGGACAGGGGCTTACCACTGAAGCTTTCTTT.

This clone was detected once. The CDR3 region is CASSLEGGPEFF. CDR3 DNA sequence: TGCGCCAGCAGTCTGGAGGGGGGGCCGGAGTTCTTC. The chain is built from TRBV10-1 and TRBJ2-1; tentative D call: TRBD2 (7 bases). Germline V gene sequence: CDR1 WNHNN, CDR2 SYGVQD (reference sequence). This CDR3 is built from 12 residues. V gave up 5 bases and J gave up 14 bases, with 16 bases separating them.

The chain joins TRBV6-6 to TRBJ2-5, with D unclear. V lost 2 bases, J lost 5 bases, and 6 bases lay in between. CDR1 is MNHNY and CDR2 is SVGAGI in the germline V gene (reference sequence). The CDR3 totals 12 residues. This CDR3 is CASSYPMETQYF. CDR3 nucleotides: TGTGCCAGCAGTTACCCCATGGAGACCCAGTACTTC.

The chain recombines TRBV12-3 or TRBV12-4 with TRBJ2-5, with 9 bases identical to TRBD1. The CDR3 is 13 amino acids. Unmatched junction bases numbered 3, after V lost 6 bases and J lost 4 bases. CDR3: CASRQGAVETQYF. CDR3 DNA: TGTGCCAGCAGACAGGGGGCTGTAGAGACCCAGTACTTC.

The V and J genes are TRBV6-6 and TRBJ2-7, with D uncertain. Trimming shortened V by 0 bases and J by 1 base, and 10 bases separated the two germline ends. CDR1 is MNHNY and CDR2 is SVGAGI in the germline V gene (reference sequence). This CDR3 spans 15 amino acids. The CDR3 DNA follows: TGTGCCAGCAGTTACTCGCCGAGAGCTTCCTACGAGCAGTACTTC. This translates into CASSYSPRASYEQYF.

The rearrangement uses TRBV24-1 and TRBJ2-7; 7 bases are a match to TRBD2. The CDR3 extends over 14 amino acids. Germline-derived CDR1 and CDR2 are KGHDR and SFDVKD. J lost 5 bases, V lost 3 bases, and 6 bases had no gene match. CDR3 coding DNA: TGTGCCACCAGTGATGCGGGAGCTGTACACGAGCAGTACTTC. This translates into CATSDAGAVHEQYF.

The chain has TRBV6-1 and TRBJ1-6; D unresolved. Deletions cut 0 bases from V and 9 bases from J, with 15 bases between. CDR1 and CDR2 from the germline V gene are MNHNS and SASEGT. This CDR3 contains 16 residues. The CDR3 reads CASSEAPALLISPLHF. Here the CDR3 DNA reads TGTGCCAGCAGTGAAGCCCCTGCCCTATTGATTTCACCCCTCCACTTT.

The chain employs TRBV6-2 or TRBV6-3 and TRBJ2-2; 10 nucleotides match TRBD2. This CDR3 is 15 amino acids long. The germline V gene encodes CDR1 MNHEY and CDR2 SVGEGT. Trimming removed 6 bases from V and 5 bases from J; junction bases left unmatched: 6. CDR3: CASSRPGLATGELFF. Written as DNA, the CDR3 is TGTGCCAGCAGCCGTCCGGGACTAGCGACCGGGGAGCTGTTTTTT.

The gene calls are TRBV9 and TRBJ2-4; 7 bases fit TRBD2. CDR1 and CDR2 (germline): SGDLS, YYNGEE. The CDR3 runs to 16 residues. V shed 3 bases and J 0 bases; nucleotides not matched to a gene: 6. DNA for the CDR3: TGTGCCAGCAGCGAGGCTTCGGGGGGAGCCAAAAACATTCAGTACTTC. This codes for CASSEASGGAKNIQYF.

The chain recombines TRBV5-4 with TRBJ1-4, with 8 bases lining up with TRBD1. V shed 4 bases and J 1 base; nucleotides not matched to a gene: 9. Germline V lookup: CDR1 SGHNT, CDR2 YYREEE (reference sequence). The CDR3 sequence is 17 residues long. In DNA form, the CDR3 reads TGTGCCAGCAGCAGCGGACAGGGTGGGATAACTAATGAAAAACTGTTTTTT. Residues: CASSSGQGGITNEKLFF.

The chain employs TRBV11-2 and TRBJ2-1; 14 bases map to TRBD2. Per the germline V gene, CDR1 is SGHAT and CDR2 is FQNNGV. The CDR3 has 15 residues. V lost 4 bases, J lost 9 bases, and 5 bases stayed unmatched. CDR3 sequence reads: CASSSGLAGVIEQFF. CDR3 nucleotides: TGTGCCAGCAGCTCGGGACTAGCGGGAGTGATTGAGCAGTTCTTC.

Only one count was recorded for this clone. The chain combines TRBV6-5 with TRBJ2-3; TRBD1 aligns across 8 bases. The germline gives CDR1 MNHEY, CDR2 SVGAGI. The CDR3 covers 15 residues. V dropped 2 bases and J dropped 4; count of bases not matched to a gene: 5. Here the CDR3 reads CASSYVDRGADTQYF. CDR3 sequence (DNA): TGTGCCAGCAGTTACGTCGACAGGGGCGCAGATACGCAGTATTTT.

The chain joins TRBV7-5 to TRBJ1-2; the table's D call TRBD1 went unverified against the DNA. TRBV7-5 represents a pseudogene. The CDR3 is 18 residues long. Written as DNA, the CDR3 is TGTGCCAGAAGCCCCCCCGGACAGCGGAACGCTTTTCCATATGGCTACACCTTC. Translation: CARSPPGQRNAFPYGYTF.